This T cell receptor (beta chain) originates from a study of CD8 T cells in Susac syndrome. Findings and limits, study-wide: In its TCR sequencing and HLA analysis, the study acknowledged that the number of individuals was relatively small.

V shed 5 bases and J 0 bases; nucleotides not matched to a gene: 7. Germline CDR1 and CDR2: SGHAT and FQDESV (reference sequence). CDR3 length: 16 amino acids. Roughly 0.45 to 1 ug RNA was reverse transcribed with random hexamers. The method of amplification for TCR beta CDR3 was immunoSEQ multiplex PCR, covering 54 Vbeta and 13 Jbeta. TCRdb re-analysed the immunoSEQ multiplex PCR reads in MiXCR, keeping a single row per CDR3 protein. The data contain 300,000 to 350,000 distinct CDR3 sequences, approximately 90% of them singletons. CD8+ and CD4+ T cells taken from blood had their TCR beta sequenced. The CD8+ and CD4+ T cells were isolated magnetically using a negative isolation approach, whereas the TEMRA cells were enriched by FACS. In regard to this clonotype: No antigen is known for it.

This clonotype originated in a human donor with multiple sclerosis. Sample: CD4+ T cells from PBMCs. The genes are TRBV11-1 and TRBJ2-7; TRBD2 matches at 10 bases. DNA of the CDR3: TGTGCCAGCAGCATCAGGACTAGCGGACTCTCCTACGAGCAGTACTTC. As protein: CASSIRTSGLSYEQYF.